This T cell receptor beta chain was sequenced for a study of T cells after yellow fever vaccination. Findings and limits, study-wide: It was a small share of clonotypes that appeared in both CD4 and CD8 compartments. Faster peaking, at day 5 versus 15, marked a secondary response that was weaker.

This clonotype came up a few times. Its specificity is not known. Germline values: CDR1 DFQATT, CDR2 SNEGSKA (reference sequence). The CDR3 is 13 amino acids. Conversion of TCR transcripts into cDNA relied on 5'RACE template switching, which added a universal primer site and UMIs. MiXCR, applied by TCRdb to the 5' RACE reads, yields one record per CDR3 protein. The sample contains roughly 300,000 distinct CDR3 sequences, roughly 7% of which appear only once. The genes are TRBV20-1 and TRBJ2-3, with D tentatively TRBD1 or TRBD2 (7 bases each). This TCR came from a man aged 18 to 35 who received the YFV17D yellow fever vaccine. The sample was PBMCs, taken approximately 40 days after the first yellow fever vaccination. CDR3 region: CSSGGVSTDTQYF. Here the CDR3 DNA reads TGCAGCTCAGGGGGGGTTAGCACAGATACGCAGTATTTT.